Below, one TCR beta chain is given with its context. V lost 6 bases, J lost 1 base, and 12 bases lay in between. CDR3 length: 14 residues. CDR1 is KGHSH, CDR2 LQKENI, per germline. This entry comes from a study of blood T cell repertoires in COVID-19. Overall study: Material from acute and convalescent COVID-19 was sourced from the United States, Italy and Spain. In each case, the material was cDNA or gDNA derived from T cells, B-cell-depleted T cells, or PBMCs.

In the original workflow: Reference gene primer amplification yielded estimated nucleated cell counts. TCRdb's table, derived via immunoSEQ multiplex PCR, lists solely in-frame clones and lacks some. Clone size and V and J calls were adopted from that table, with D and trimming inferred from the DNA. The data hold 650,000 to 800,000 clones, with 75% to 90% observed a single time. This clonotype was sampled from a woman aged 18-29 years with acute or convalescent COVID-19. Sample: peripheral blood. The V and J genes are TRBV18 and TRBJ1-1, with D possibly being TRBD1 (6 bases). The DNA for the CDR3 is TGTGCCAGCTCCCGGGAACAGGGGAACACTGAAGCTTTCTTT. This translates into CASSREQGNTEAFF. The full variable domain, in which reference TRBV18 and TRBJ1-1 provide the parts outside the CDR3, is NAGVMQNPRHLVRRRGQEARLRCSPMKGHSHVYWYRQLPEEGLKFMVYLQKENIIDESGMPKERFSAEFPKEGPSILRIQQVVRGDSAAYFCASSREQGNTEAFFGQGTRLTVV.